The 10 T cell receptor beta chains listed next were all sequenced from one sample in a study of blood T cell repertoires in COVID-19 (dated by TCRdb to the early 2020s). The library was obtained by the immunoSEQ multiplex PCR assay. TCRdb carries this immuneACCESS record with in-frame sequences only. Its versions omit some clonotypes, under half of them owing to an unresolved V gene in the studies checked, with the rest unexplained. Within this sample are 310,000 or so clones, with around nine tenths of them counted one time only. 10% to 12% of the sample rests with the top ten. The specimen sequenced was peripheral blood. Receptors were obtained from a woman in her thirties with COVID-19, enrolled during active disease.

The gene calls are TRBV7-9 and TRBJ1-5; unclear D gene. The V end lost 1 base, the J end lost 3 bases, and 13 bases lay between the germline ends. The V gene's germline CDR1 is SEHNR and CDR2 FQNEAQ (reference sequence). The CDR3 has 16 residues. The CDR3 nucleotides are TGTGCCAGCAGCTTAGGTGTAGGGAGGCTCAATCAGCCCCAGCATTTT. It yields the protein CASSLGVGRLNQPQHF.

The gene calls are TRBV6-4 and TRBJ2-1, with TRBD2 identical over 12 bases. V lost 7 bases and J lost 9; bases outside the gene matches: 10. The CDR3 sequence is 15 residues long. Germline values: CDR1 MRHNA, CDR2 SNTAGT. CDR3 region: CASTLLAGGPGEQFF. The CDR3 bases are TGTGCCAGCACCCTGCTAGCGGGAGGGCCTGGTGAGCAGTTCTTC.

The chain combines TRBV7-9 with TRBJ1-3; perhaps TRBD1 as D (5 bases). Trimming stripped 8 bases from V and 3 bases from J, with 14 bases between. Germline CDR1 is SEHNR and CDR2 is FQNEAQ (reference sequence). This CDR3 is built from 14 residues. The CDR3 nucleotides are TGTGCCAGCGGCTCAGGGATAGGTGGAAACACCATATATTTT. Protein product: CASGSGIGGNTIYF. The full variable domain, in which reference TRBV7-9 and TRBJ1-3 provide the parts outside the CDR3, is DTGVSQNPRHKITKRGQNVTFRCDPISEHNRLYWYRQTLGQGPEFLTYFQNEAQLEKSRLLSDRFSAERPKGSFSTLEIQRTEQGDSAMYLCASGSGIGGNTIYFGEGSWLTVV.

The table lists this clone with a few counts. The rearrangement uses TRBV19 and TRBJ1-2; possible D gene TRBD1, 6 bases. Trimming removed 4 bases from V and 8 bases from J, with 11 bases in between. The CDR3 has 12 amino acids. Germline V gene data show CDR1 as LNHDA and CDR2 as SQIVND (reference sequence). The CDR3 nucleotides read TGTGCCAGTAGTAGACGGACAGTCGGCTACACCTTC. This translates into CASSRRTVGYTF.

V usage is TRBV28 and J usage is TRBJ2-7; 9 nucleotides match TRBD1. The CDR3 loop spans 16 amino acids. Germline assignment: CDR1 MDHEN and CDR2 SYDVKM. The ends lost 5 bases at V and 4 bases at J; junction bases unmatched: 12. The CDR3 DNA reads TGTGCCAGCAGTGAAATCCCGGGACAGGGACCTTACGAGCAGTACTTC. Amino acid sequence: CASSEIPGQGPYEQYF. The full variable domain, completed using reference TRBV28 and TRBJ2-7, is DVKVTQSSRYLVKRTGEKVFLECVQDMDHENMFWYRQDPGLGLRLIYFSYDVKMKEKGDIPEGYSVSREKKERFSLILESASTNQTSMYLCASSEIPGQGPYEQYFGPGTRLTVT.

The genes are TRBV18 and TRBJ1-2; TRBD1 matches 7 bases. Germline V gene sequence: CDR1 KGHSH, CDR2 LQKENI. This CDR3 region has 12 residues. V lost 2 bases to trimming and J lost 8 bases; unmatched junction nucleotides: 2. The CDR3 loop is CASSPTGEGYTF. The CDR3 DNA reads as TGTGCCAGCTCACCAACAGGGGAAGGCTACACCTTC.

The CDR3 region is CASSGGAETQYF. In nucleotides, the CDR3 is TGTGCCAGCAGCGGAGGGGCCGAGACCCAGTACTTC. The rearrangement links TRBV6-2 or TRBV6-3 to TRBJ2-5; perhaps TRBD2 as D (6 bases). V was trimmed by 6 bases and J by 5 bases, leaving 10 bases between them. The germline CDR1 and CDR2 sequences are MNHEY and SVGEGT. The CDR3 runs 12 residues.

J is TRBJ2-1 and V is TRBV9; perhaps TRBD2 as D (6 bases). Germline loops: CDR1 SGDLS, CDR2 YYNGEE. The V end lost 3 bases, the J end lost 4 bases, and 14 bases lay between the germline ends. CDR3 length: 15 residues. This chain's CDR3 is CASSDTGEPYNEQFF. The CDR3 coding sequence is TGTGCCAGCAGCGATACGGGAGAACCATACAATGAGCAGTTCTTC.

J is TRBJ1-1 and V is TRBV20-1; tentatively, D is TRBD1 (6 bases). The CDR3 is 13 amino acids. The germline V gene has CDR1 DFQATT and CDR2 SNEGSKA (reference sequence). Trimming pared 3 bases from V and 0 bases from J, leaving 8 bases between. As DNA, the CDR3 is TGCAGTGCTAGTCGGACAGTGAACACTGAAGCTTTCTTT. Translated: CSASRTVNTEAFF.

This chain uses TRBV27 with TRBJ1-1, with 7 bases matching TRBD1. V trimming: 5 bases; J trimming: 4 bases; junction bases outside the gene matches: 10. Germline CDR1 reads MNHEY; CDR2 reads SMNVEV (reference sequence). This CDR3 spans 15 amino acids. For the CDR3, the DNA is TGTGCCAGCAGTCTGGGCCAGGGGGTATTCACTGAAGCTTTCTTT. Its translation: CASSLGQGVFTEAFF.